The T cell receptor beta chain under discussion was sequenced for a study of blood T cell repertoires in COVID-19. Across the whole study: From the United States, Italy and Spain came samples of acute and convalescent COVID-19.

Sequencing used immunoSEQ multiplex PCR; TCRdb keeps in-frame clones, though not all of them. This table has 130,000 to 150,000 clones, nearly 90% appearing once. This CDR3 contains 17 residues. The ends were cut back, 2 bases at V and 1 base at J, with 17 bases in the middle. The germline CDR1 and CDR2 sequences are SGHTS and YDEGEE. The sequence came from a man in his 70s with acute or convalescent COVID-19. The sample comprised peripheral blood. The rearrangement links TRBV5-8 to TRBJ2-3; D not certain. CDR3 sequence: CASSFPWLGEGTDTQYF. The CDR3 coding sequence is TGTGCCAGCAGCTTCCCATGGCTCGGAGAAGGCACAGATACGCAGTATTTT.